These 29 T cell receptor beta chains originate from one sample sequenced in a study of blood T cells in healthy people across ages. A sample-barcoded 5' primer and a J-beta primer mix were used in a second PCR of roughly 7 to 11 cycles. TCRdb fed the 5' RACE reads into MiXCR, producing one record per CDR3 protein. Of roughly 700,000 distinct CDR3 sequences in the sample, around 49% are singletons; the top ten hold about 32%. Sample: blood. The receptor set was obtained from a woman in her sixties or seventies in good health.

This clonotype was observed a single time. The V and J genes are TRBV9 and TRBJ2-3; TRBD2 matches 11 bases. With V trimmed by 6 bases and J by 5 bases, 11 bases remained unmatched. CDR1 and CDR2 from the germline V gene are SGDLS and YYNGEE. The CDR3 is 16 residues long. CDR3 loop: CASTRFQGLAGDTQYF. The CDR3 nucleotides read TGTGCCAGCACCAGATTTCAAGGACTAGCGGGAGATACGCAGTATTTT. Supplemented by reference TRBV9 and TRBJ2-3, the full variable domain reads DSGVTQTPKHLITATGQRVTLRCSPRSGDLSVYWYQQSLDQGLQFLIQYYNGEERAKGNILERFSAQQFPDLHSELNLSSLELGDSALYFCASTRFQGLAGDTQYFGPGTRLTVL.

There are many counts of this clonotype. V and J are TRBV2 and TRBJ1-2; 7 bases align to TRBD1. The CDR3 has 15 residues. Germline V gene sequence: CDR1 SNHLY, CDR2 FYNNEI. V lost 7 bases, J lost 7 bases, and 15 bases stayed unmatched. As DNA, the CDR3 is TGTGCCAGCATATCGGGACAGACCTTCCTCGGTGGCTACACCTTC. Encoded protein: CASISGQTFLGGYTF.

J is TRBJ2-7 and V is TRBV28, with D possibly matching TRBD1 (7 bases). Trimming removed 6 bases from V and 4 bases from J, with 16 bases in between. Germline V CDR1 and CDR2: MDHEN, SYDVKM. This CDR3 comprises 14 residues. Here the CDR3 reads CASSNPGGNYEQYF. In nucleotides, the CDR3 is TGTGCCAGCAGCAACCCAGGGGGGAATTACGAGCAGTACTTC.

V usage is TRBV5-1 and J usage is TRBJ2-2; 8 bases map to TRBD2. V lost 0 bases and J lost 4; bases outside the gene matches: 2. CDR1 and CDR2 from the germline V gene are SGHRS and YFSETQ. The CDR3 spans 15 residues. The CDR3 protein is CASSLVAGTTGELFF. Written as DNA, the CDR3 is TGCGCCAGCAGCTTGGTAGCGGGAACCACCGGGGAGCTGTTTTTT.

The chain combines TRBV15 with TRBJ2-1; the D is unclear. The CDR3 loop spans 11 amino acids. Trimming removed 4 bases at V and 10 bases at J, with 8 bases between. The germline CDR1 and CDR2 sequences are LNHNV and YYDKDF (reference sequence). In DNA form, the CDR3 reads TGTGCCACCAGCAAGGACGGGGAGCAGTTCTTC. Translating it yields CATSKDGEQFF.

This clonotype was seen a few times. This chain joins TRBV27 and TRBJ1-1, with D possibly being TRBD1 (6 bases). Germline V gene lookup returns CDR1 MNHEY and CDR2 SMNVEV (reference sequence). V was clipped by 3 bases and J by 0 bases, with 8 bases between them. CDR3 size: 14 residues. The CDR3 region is CASSLDSLNTEAFF. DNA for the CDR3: TGTGCCAGCAGTTTGGACAGCTTGAACACTGAAGCTTTCTTT.

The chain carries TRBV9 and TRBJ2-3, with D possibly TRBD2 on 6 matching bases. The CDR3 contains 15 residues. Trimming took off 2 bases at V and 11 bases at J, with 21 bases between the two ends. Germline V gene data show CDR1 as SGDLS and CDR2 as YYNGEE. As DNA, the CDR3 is TGTGCCAGCAGCGTTGAAGCGGGCATATCCAGTATGCAGTATTTT. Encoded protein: CASSVEAGISSMQYF. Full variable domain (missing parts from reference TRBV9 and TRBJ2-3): DSGVTQTPKHLITATGQRVTLRCSPRSGDLSVYWYQQSLDQGLQFLIQYYNGEERAKGNILERFSAQQFPDLHSELNLSSLELGDSALYFCASSVEAGISSMQYFGPGTRLTVL.

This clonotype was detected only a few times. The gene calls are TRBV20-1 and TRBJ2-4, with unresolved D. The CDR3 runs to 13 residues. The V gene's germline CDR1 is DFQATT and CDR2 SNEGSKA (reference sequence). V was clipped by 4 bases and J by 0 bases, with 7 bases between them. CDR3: CSAKVLAKNIQYF. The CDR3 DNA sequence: TGCAGTGCTAAAGTACTAGCCAAAAACATTCAGTACTTC.

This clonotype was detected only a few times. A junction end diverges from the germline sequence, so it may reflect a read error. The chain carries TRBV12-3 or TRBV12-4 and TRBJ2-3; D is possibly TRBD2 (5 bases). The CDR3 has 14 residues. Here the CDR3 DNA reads TGTGCCAGCCGTTTGGCGGGTGGGGCAGATACGCAGTATTTT. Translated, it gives CASRLAGGADTQYF.

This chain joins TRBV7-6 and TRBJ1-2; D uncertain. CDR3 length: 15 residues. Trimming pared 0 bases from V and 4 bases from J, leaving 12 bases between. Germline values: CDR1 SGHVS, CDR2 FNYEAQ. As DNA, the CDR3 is TGTGCCAGCAGCTTAGCGGAGGGCCCCACCTATGGCTACACCTTC. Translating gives CASSLAEGPTYGYTF.

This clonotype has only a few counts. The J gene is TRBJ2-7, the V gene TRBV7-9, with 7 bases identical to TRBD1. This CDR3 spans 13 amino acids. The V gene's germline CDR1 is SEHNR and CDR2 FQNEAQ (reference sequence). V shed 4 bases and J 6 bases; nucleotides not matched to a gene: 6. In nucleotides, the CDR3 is TGTGCCAGCAGCTCCAGAACAGGGGCCGAGCAGTACTTC. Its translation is CASSSRTGAEQYF.

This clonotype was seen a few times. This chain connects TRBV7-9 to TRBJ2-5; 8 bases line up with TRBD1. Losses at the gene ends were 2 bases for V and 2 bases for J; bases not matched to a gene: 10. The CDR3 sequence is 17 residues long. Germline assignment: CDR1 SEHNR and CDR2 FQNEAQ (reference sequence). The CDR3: CASSLRGRGQGQETQYF. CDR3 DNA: TGTGCCAGCAGCTTACGGGGCAGGGGGCAGGGACAAGAGACCCAGTACTTC.

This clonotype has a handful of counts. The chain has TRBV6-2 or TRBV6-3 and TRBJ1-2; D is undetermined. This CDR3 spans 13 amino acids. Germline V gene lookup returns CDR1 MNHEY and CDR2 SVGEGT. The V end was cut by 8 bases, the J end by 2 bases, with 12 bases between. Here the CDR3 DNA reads TGTGCCAGCGTTAATACCTTGAACTATGGCTACACCTTC. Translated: CASVNTLNYGYTF.

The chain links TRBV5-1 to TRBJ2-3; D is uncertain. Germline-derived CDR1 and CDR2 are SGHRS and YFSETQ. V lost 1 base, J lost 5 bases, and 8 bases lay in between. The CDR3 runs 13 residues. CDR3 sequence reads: CASSLTFLDTQYF. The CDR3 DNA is TGCGCCAGCAGCTTGACGTTCTTAGATACGCAGTATTTT.

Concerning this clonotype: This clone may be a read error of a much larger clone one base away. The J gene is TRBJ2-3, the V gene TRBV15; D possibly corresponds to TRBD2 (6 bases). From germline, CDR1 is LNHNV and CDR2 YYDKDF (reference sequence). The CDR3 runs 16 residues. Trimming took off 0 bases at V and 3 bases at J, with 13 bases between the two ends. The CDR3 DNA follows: TGTGCCACCAGCAGAGATGGGGGGTGGGGAACAGATACGCAGTATTTT. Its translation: CATSRDGGWGTDTQYF.

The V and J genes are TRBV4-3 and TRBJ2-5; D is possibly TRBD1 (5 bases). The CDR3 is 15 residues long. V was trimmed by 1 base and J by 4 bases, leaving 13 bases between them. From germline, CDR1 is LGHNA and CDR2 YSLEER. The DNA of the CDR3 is TGCGCCAGCAGCCAAGGGACACTTGAGGTAGAGACCCAGTACTTC. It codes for CASSQGTLEVETQYF.

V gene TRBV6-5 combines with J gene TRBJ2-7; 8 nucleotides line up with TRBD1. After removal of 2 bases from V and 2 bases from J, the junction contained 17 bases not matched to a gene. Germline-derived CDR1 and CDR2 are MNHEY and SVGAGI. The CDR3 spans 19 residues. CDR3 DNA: TGTGCCAGCAGTTACCGGTGGAATGAGACGGACAGGGCCGCCTACGAGCAGTACTTC. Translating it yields CASSYRWNETDRAAYEQYF.

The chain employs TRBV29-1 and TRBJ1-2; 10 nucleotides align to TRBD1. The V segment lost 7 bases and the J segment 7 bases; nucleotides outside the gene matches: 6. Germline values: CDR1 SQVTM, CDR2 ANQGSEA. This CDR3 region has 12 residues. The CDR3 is CSERQGAGGYTF. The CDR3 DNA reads TGCAGCGAAAGACAGGGGGCCGGTGGCTACACCTTC.

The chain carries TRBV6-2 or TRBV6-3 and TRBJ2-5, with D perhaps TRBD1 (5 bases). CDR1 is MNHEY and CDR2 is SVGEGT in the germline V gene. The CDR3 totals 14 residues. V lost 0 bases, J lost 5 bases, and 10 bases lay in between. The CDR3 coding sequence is TGTGCCAGCAGTTACTCAGGGTACAGGGAGACCCAGTACTTC. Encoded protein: CASSYSGYRETQYF.

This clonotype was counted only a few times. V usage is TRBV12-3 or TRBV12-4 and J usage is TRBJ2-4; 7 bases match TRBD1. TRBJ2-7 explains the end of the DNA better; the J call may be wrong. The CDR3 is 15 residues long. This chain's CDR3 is CASRIDRAYSGEQYF. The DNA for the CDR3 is TGTGCCAGCAGGATTGACAGGGCCTACTCTGGCGAGCAGTACTTC.

The CDR3: CASSSSSGRVREQYF. CDR3 nucleotides: TGCGCCAGCAGCTCTTCTAGCGGGAGGGTGCGCGAGCAGTACTTC. The chain joins TRBV5-1 to TRBJ2-7, with 12 positions matching TRBD2. Germline CDR1 reads SGHRS; CDR2 reads YFSETQ. This CDR3 region has 15 residues. V dropped 3 bases and J dropped 6; count of bases not matched to a gene: 7.

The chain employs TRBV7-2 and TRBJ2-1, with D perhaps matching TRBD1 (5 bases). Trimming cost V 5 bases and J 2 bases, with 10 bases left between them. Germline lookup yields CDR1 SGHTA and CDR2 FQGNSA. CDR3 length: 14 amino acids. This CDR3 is CASSPQGPYNEQFF. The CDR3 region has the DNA TGTGCCAGCAGCCCCCAGGGTCCCTACAATGAGCAGTTCTTC.

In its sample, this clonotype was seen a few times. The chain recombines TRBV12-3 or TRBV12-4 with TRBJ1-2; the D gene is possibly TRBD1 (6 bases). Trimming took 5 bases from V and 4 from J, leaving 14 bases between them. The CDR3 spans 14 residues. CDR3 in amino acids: CASSRGPESYGYTF. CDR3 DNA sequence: TGTGCCAGCAGTCGGGGGCCAGAGAGCTATGGCTACACCTTC.

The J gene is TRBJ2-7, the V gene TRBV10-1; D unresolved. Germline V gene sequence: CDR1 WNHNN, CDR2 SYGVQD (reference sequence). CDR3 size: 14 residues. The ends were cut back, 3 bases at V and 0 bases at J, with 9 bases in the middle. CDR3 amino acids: CASSESVSSYEQYF. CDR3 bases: TGCGCCAGCAGTGAATCGGTGAGCTCCTACGAGCAGTACTTC.

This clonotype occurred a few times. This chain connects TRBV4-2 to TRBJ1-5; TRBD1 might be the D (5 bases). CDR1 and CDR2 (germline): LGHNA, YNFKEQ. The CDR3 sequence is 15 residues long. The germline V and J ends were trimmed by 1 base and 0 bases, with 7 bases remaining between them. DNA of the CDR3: TGTGCCAGCAGCCAAGGACAGAATAGCAATCAGCCCCAGCATTTT. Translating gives CASSQGQNSNQPQHF.

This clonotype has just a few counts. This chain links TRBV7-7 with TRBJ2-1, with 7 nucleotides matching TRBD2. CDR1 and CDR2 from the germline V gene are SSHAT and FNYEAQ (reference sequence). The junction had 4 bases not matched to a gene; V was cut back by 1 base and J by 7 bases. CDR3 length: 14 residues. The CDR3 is CASSLVPSGNEQFF. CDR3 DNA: TGTGCCAGCAGCTTAGTCCCTAGCGGAAATGAGCAGTTCTTC. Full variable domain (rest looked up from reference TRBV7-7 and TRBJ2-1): GAGVSQSPRYKVTKRGQDVTLRCDPISSHATLYWYQQALGQGPEFLTYFNYEAQPDKSGLPSDRFSAERPEGSISTLTIQRTEQRDSAMYRCASSLVPSGNEQFFGPGTRLTVL.

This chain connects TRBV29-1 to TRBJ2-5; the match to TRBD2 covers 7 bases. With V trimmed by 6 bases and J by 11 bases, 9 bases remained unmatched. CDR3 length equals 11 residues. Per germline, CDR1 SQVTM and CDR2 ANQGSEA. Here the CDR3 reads CSVREGGEQYF. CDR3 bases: TGCAGCGTCAGGGAGGGAGGTGAGCAGTACTTC. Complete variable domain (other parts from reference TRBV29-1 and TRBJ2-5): SAVISQKPSRDICQRGTSLTIQCQVDSQVTMMFWYRQQPGQSLTLIATANQGSEATYESGFVIDKFPISRPNLTFSTLTVSNMSPEDSSIYLCSVREGGEQYFGPGTRLLVL.

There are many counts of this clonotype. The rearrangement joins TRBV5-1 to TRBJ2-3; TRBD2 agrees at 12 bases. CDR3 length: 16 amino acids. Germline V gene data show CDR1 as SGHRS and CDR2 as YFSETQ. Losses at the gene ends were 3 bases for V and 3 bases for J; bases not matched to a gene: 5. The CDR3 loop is CASSSRLAGVTDTQYF. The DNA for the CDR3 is TGCGCCAGCAGCTCTCGACTAGCGGGAGTAACAGATACGCAGTATTTT.

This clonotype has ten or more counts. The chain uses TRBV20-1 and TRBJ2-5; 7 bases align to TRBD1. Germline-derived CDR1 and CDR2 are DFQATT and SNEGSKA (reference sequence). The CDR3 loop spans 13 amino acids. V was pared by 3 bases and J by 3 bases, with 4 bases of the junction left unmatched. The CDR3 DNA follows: TGCAGTGCTAGCACGGGACAGAAAGAGACCCAGTACTTC. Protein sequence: CSASTGQKETQYF.